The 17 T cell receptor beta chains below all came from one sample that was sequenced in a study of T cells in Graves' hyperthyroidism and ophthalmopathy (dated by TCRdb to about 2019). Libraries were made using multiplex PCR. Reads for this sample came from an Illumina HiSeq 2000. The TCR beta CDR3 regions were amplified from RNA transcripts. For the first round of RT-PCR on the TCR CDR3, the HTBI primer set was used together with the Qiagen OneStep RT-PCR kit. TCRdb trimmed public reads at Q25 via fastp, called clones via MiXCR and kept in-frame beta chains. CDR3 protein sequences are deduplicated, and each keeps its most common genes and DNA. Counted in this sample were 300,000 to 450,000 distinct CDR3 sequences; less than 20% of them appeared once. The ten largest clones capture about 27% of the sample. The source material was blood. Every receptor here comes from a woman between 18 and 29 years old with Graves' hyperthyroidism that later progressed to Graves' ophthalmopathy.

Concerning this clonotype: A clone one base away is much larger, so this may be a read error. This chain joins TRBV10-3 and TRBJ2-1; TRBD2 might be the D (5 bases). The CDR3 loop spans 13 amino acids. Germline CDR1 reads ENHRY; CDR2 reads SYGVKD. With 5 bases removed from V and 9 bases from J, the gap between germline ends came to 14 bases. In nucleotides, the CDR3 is TGTGCCATCAGTTACCGAGGGCGAGGTGAGCAGTTCTTC. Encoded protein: CAISYRGRGEQFF.

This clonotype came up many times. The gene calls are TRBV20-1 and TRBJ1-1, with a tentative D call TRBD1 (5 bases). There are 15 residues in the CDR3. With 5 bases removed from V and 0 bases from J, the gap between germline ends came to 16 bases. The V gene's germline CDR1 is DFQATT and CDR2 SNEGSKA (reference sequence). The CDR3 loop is CSASSGTAMNTEAFF. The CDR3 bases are TGCAGTGCTTCGTCCGGGACGGCCATGAACACTGAAGCTTTCTTT.

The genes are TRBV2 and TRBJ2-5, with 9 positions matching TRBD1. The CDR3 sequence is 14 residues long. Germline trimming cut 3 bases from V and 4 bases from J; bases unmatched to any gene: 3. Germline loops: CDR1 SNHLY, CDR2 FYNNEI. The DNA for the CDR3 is TGTGCCAGCAGTGAGAGGACAGGGGTAGAGACCCAGTACTTC. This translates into CASSERTGVETQYF.

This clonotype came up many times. The DNA for the CDR3 is TGCGCCAGCAGGTTTGCGGGCAGAAACTATGGCTACACCTTC. It specifies CASRFAGRNYGYTF. The chain has TRBV5-1 and TRBJ1-2, with unresolved D. The length of the CDR3 is 14 residues. V shed 5 bases and J shed 2 bases, with 13 bases lying between them. The germline V gene encodes CDR1 SGHRS and CDR2 YFSETQ. Together with reference TRBV5-1 and TRBJ1-2, the CDR3 gives the full variable domain: KAGVTQTPRYLIKTRGQQVTLSCSPISGHRSVSWYQQTPGQGLQFLFEYFSETQRNKGNFPGRFSGRQFSNSRSEMNVSTLELGDSALYLCASRFAGRNYGYTFGSGTRLTVV.

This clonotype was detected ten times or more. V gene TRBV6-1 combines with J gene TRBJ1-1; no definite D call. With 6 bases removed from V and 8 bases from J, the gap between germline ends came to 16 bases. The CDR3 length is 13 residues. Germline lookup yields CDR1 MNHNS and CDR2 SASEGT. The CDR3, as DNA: TGTGCCAGCAGGCGCGTCGTCCGTCCGGAAGCTTTCTTT. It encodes CASRRVVRPEAFF.

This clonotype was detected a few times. The CDR3 region has the DNA TGTGCCAGCAGTTACAAACCTAGCGGGAGATTCTCCGAGCAGTACTTC. Residues: CASSYKPSGRFSEQYF. This sequence joins TRBV27 and TRBJ2-7, with TRBD2 identical over 10 bases. Trimming took 4 bases from V and 6 from J; bases not matched to a gene: 12. CDR3 length: 16 residues. Germline CDR1 and CDR2: MNHEY and SMNVEV (reference sequence).

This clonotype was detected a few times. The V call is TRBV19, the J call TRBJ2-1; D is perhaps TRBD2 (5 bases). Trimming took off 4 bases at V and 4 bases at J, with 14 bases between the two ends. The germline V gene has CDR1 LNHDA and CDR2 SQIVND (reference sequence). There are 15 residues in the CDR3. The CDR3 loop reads CASSKESSMYNEQFF. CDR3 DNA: TGTGCCAGTAGTAAGGAATCTAGCATGTACAATGAGCAGTTCTTC.

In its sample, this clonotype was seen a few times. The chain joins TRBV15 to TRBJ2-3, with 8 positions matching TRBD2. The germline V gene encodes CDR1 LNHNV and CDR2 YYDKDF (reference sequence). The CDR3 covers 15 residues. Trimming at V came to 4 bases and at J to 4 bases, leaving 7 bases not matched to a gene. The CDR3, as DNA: TGTGCCACCAGCACCGACGGGAGGGCCCCAGATACGCAGTATTTT. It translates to CATSTDGRAPDTQYF.

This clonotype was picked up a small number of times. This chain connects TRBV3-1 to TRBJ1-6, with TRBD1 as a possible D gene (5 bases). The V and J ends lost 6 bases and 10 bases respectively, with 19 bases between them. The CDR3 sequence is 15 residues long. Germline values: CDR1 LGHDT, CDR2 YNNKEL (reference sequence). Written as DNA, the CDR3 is TGTGCCAGCAGTCCCTACGGGGGGACGGGCTCACCCCTCCACTTT. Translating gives CASSPYGGTGSPLHF.

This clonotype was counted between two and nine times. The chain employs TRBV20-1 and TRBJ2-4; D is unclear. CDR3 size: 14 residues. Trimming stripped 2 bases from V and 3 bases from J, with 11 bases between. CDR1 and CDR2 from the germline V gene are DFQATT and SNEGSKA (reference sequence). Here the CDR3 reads CSARMRQYKNIQYF. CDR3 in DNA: TGCAGTGCTAGAATGCGGCAATACAAAAACATTCAGTACTTC.

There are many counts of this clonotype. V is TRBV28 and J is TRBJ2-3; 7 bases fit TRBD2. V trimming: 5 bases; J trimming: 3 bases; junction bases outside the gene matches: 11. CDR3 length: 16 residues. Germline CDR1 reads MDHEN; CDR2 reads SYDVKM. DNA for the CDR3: TGTGCCAGCAGTCCGCGGAGGGGCGGGGGAACAGATACGCAGTATTTT. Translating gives CASSPRRGGGTDTQYF.

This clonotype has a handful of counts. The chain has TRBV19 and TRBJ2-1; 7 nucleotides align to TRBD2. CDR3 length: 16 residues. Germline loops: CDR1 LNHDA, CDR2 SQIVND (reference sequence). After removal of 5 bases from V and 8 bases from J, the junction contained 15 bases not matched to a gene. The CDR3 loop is CASSSREALFVDEQFF. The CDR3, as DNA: TGTGCCAGTAGTTCTCGGGAGGCGCTATTTGTGGATGAGCAGTTCTTC.

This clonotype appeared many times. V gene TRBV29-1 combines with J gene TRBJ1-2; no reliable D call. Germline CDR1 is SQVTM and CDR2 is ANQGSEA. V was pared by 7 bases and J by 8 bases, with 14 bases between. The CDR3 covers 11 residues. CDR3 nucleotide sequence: TGCAGCGGGAGGGAGGATGAAGGCTACACCTTC. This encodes CSGREDEGYTF.

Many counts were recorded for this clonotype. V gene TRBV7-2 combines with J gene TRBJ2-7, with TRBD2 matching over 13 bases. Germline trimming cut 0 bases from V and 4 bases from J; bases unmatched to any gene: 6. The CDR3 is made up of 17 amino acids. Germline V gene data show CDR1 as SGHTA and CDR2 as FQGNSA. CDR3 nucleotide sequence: TGTGCCAGCAGCTTAGCTAGACTAGCGGGAGGAATATACGAGCAGTACTTC. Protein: CASSLARLAGGIYEQYF.

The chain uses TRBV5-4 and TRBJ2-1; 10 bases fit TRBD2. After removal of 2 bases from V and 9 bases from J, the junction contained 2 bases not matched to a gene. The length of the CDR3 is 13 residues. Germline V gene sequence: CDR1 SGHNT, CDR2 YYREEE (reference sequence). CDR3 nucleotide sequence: TGTGCCAGCAGCTTCACTAGCGGGACTGAGCAGTTCTTC. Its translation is CASSFTSGTEQFF.

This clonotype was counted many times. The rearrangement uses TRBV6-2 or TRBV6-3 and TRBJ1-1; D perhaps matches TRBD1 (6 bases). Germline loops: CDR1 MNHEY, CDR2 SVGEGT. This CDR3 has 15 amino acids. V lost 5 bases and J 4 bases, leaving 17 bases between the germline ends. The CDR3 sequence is CASSITWEGGTEAFF. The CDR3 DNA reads TGTGCCAGCAGTATTACGTGGGAGGGGGGCACTGAAGCTTTCTTT.

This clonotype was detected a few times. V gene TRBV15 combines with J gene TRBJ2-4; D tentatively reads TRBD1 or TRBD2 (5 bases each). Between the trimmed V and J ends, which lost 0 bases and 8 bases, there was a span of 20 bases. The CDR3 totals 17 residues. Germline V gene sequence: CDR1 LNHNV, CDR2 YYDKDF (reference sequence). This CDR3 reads CATSRDPGTYLGDIQYF. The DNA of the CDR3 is TGTGCCACCAGCAGAGACCCCGGGACGTATCTTGGGGACATTCAGTACTTC.